This T cell receptor beta chain derives from a study of cytotoxic CD8 clonotypes in ibrutinib-treated CLL. Study outcomes and limitations: Clonality went higher at ibrutinib response and then dropped back toward baseline at progression.

Using immunoSEQ multiplex PCR, the repertoire was profiled, and TCRdb retains in-frame clones only, with some absent. Of just over 200,000 clones in the sample, about four fifths were seen once. Trimming left V 4 bases short and J 3 bases short, with 6 bases between. Germline-derived CDR1 and CDR2 are MNHEY and SVGAGI. The CDR3 totals 12 residues. Concerning this clone itself: Its target is unknown.

The rearrangement links TRBV6-5 to TRBJ1-2, with no clear D. Specimen: PBMCs, collected after 12 months of ibrutinib treatment. The source is a human donor with chronic lymphocytic leukemia. The CDR3 DNA sequence: TGTGCCAGCAGTTCCAACTACTATGGCTACACCTTC. Amino acids: CASSSNYYGYTF.